This record covers a single T cell receptor beta chain. This CDR3 has 16 amino acids. Germline assignment: CDR1 WSHSY and CDR2 SAAADI. The J segment lost 7 bases and the V segment lost 5 bases, leaving 14 bases of the junction unmatched. Profiling relied on immunoSEQ multiplex PCR, and the TCRdb table lists in-frame clones only, not all of them. The table lists about 58,000 clones, roughly 84% of them singletons. This specimen belongs to a study of memory CD4+ T cells and cytomegalovirus serostatus. The sort gate was single viable CD3+CD4+CD8-CD45RO+ cells for memory CD4+ T cells. The chain carries TRBV10-2 and TRBJ1-1, with 9 bases lining up with TRBD1. Sequencing was done on a sample of memory CD4+ T cells from blood. The TCR was taken from an adult in good health and CMV-seronegative. Some clones in this sample may be carry-over from other donors' samples. CDR3 DNA sequence: TGCGCCAGCAGTCATCCAGAGGGACAGGGCCGAGGTGAAGCTTTCTTT. Its translation is CASSHPEGQGRGEAFF.